The 25 T cell receptor beta chains below all came from one sample that was sequenced in a study of blood T cell repertoires in COVID-19. Clones were sequenced by immunoSEQ multiplex PCR, and TCRdb holds only the in-frame ones, with some missing. This table has 230,000 or so clones, 88% appearing once. Sequenced material: PBMCs or T cells enriched from blood (not recorded which). These receptor sequences come from a woman in her thirties who had recovered from COVID-19.

This clone was picked up a small number of times. The rearrangement links TRBV27 to TRBJ1-2; 8 bases agree with TRBD1. Trimming cost V 0 bases and J 6 bases; bases outside gene matches: 6. The CDR3 extends over 15 amino acids. CDR1 and CDR2 from the germline V gene are MNHEY and SMNVEV (reference sequence). DNA for the CDR3: TGTGCCAGCAGTTTATCGCCTGACAGGGGCGATGGCTACACCTTC. As protein: CASSLSPDRGDGYTF.

The V and J genes are TRBV4-1 and TRBJ1-4, with D maybe TRBD1 (6 bases). The CDR3 is 18 residues long. V was clipped by 3 bases and J by 0 bases, with 17 bases between them. Per germline, CDR1 MGHRA and CDR2 YSYEKL. DNA of the CDR3: TGCGCCAGCAGCCACGGACAGATCTACGTTGCAACTAATGAAAAACTGTTTTTT. This sequence encodes CASSHGQIYVATNEKLFF.

This chain uses TRBV5-1 with TRBJ2-1; 8 nucleotides align to TRBD2. Unmatched junction bases numbered 12, after V lost 1 base and J lost 9 bases. The CDR3 has 16 residues. Germline V lookup: CDR1 SGHRS, CDR2 YFSETQ. The CDR3 is CASSLNGLARRGEQFF. CDR3 nucleotide sequence: TGCGCCAGCAGCTTGAATGGACTAGCCCGTAGGGGTGAGCAGTTCTTC.

The chain combines TRBV4-3 with TRBJ1-6; the D gene is possibly TRBD1 (5 bases). The V end was cut by 0 bases, the J end by 12 bases, with 21 bases between. The length of the CDR3 is 17 residues. CDR1 is LGHNA, CDR2 YSLEER, per germline. Here the CDR3 reads CASSQDLTGDGRGPLHF. The CDR3 DNA is TGCGCCAGCAGCCAAGATCTGACGGGGGACGGGCGGGGACCCCTCCACTTT.

The chain uses TRBV9 and TRBJ1-5, with a weak D call TRBD1 (5 bases). Germline-derived CDR1 and CDR2 are SGDLS and YYNGEE. The CDR3 consists of 15 residues. The V end lost 4 bases, the J end lost 0 bases, and 11 bases lay between the germline ends. The CDR3 here is CASSNGTSSNQPQHF. CDR3 nucleotide sequence: TGTGCCAGCAGCAACGGGACTTCTAGCAATCAGCCCCAGCATTTT. The variable domain in full, with the rest retrieved from reference TRBV9 and TRBJ1-5, is DSGVTQTPKHLITATGQRVTLRCSPRSGDLSVYWYQQSLDQGLQFLIQYYNGEERAKGNILERFSAQQFPDLHSELNLSSLELGDSALYFCASSNGTSSNQPQHFGDGTRLSIL.

V gene TRBV4-3 combines with J gene TRBJ1-2; 7 bases match TRBD1. V lost 3 bases, J lost 4 bases, and 8 bases stayed unmatched. Germline CDR1 and CDR2: LGHNA and YSLEER. This CDR3 contains 15 residues. This chain's CDR3 is CASSHSAGTAYGYTF. The CDR3 bases are TGCGCCAGCAGCCATTCCGCCGGGACAGCCTATGGCTACACCTTC.

This chain connects TRBV6-5 to TRBJ2-2, with 7 bases identical to TRBD1. CDR1 is MNHEY, CDR2 SVGAGI, per germline. This CDR3 region has 16 residues. After removal of 4 bases from V and 1 base from J, the junction contained 6 bases not matched to a gene. CDR3 DNA sequence: TGTGCCAGCAGTTTACCGGGACAGCTGAACACCGGGGAGCTGTTTTTT. The encoded protein is CASSLPGQLNTGELFF.

This sequence joins TRBV12-3 or TRBV12-4 and TRBJ1-5; D might be TRBD1 (5 bases). V lost 3 bases and J lost 11, with 11 bases in between. CDR3 length equals 12 residues. CDR3 region: CASSFRLGAQHF. For the CDR3, the DNA is TGTGCCAGCAGTTTCAGGTTAGGGGCCCAGCATTTT.

The chain combines TRBV9 with TRBJ2-7, with a weak D call TRBD2 (6 bases). Germline CDR1 reads SGDLS; CDR2 reads YYNGEE. The V end was cut by 0 bases, the J end by 4 bases, with 14 bases between. The CDR3 is 15 amino acids. The CDR3 DNA reads as TGTGCCAGCAGCGTAGAAGGACGCGGGGTTTACGAGCAGTACTTC. Its protein is CASSVEGRGVYEQYF.

The rearrangement links TRBV19 to TRBJ1-5; TRBD1 aligns across 7 bases. The CDR3 extends over 15 amino acids. J was trimmed by 3 bases and V by 10 bases; bases with no gene match: 12. Germline CDR1 is LNHDA and CDR2 is SQIVND (reference sequence). CDR3 DNA sequence: TGTGCCACCCGTTCCGGGACAGCATTCAATCAGCCCCAGCATTTT. This gives the protein CATRSGTAFNQPQHF.

V gene TRBV19 combines with J gene TRBJ2-2; 9 bases agree with TRBD1. V was clipped by 4 bases and J by 6 bases; unmatched bases: 3. The CDR3 has 14 residues. Per the germline V gene, CDR1 is LNHDA and CDR2 is SQIVND (reference sequence). The CDR3 region is CASSTRTGAGELFF. The DNA of the CDR3 is TGTGCCAGTAGTACCCGGACAGGGGCCGGGGAGCTGTTTTTT.

The genes are TRBV2 and TRBJ1-3; D remains ambiguous. The CDR3 spans 13 residues. V shed 6 bases and J shed 0 bases, with 6 bases lying between them. CDR1 SNHLY and CDR2 FYNNEI come from the germline V gene. In DNA, the CDR3 is TGTGCCAGCAGGGACTCCTCTGGAAACACCATATATTTT. Protein sequence: CASRDSSGNTIYF.

The chain employs TRBV7-3 and TRBJ1-1; tentative D call: TRBD1 (6 bases). Germline CDR1 SGHTA, CDR2 FQGTGA. V gave up 2 bases and J gave up 3 bases, with 13 bases separating them. This CDR3 has 15 amino acids. The CDR3 protein is CASSLGQGSYTEAFF. CDR3 bases: TGTGCCAGCAGCTTAGGGCAGGGGTCCTACACTGAAGCTTTCTTT.

The V call is TRBV4-3, the J call TRBJ2-1; tentative D call: TRBD1 (5 bases). V was pared by 1 base and J by 0 bases, with 13 bases between. Germline V gives CDR1 LGHNA, CDR2 YSLEER. CDR3 length: 17 amino acids. Here the CDR3 DNA reads TGCGCCAGCAGCCAAGCCGACCGAGACAGCTCCTACAATGAGCAGTTCTTC. Translating gives CASSQADRDSSYNEQFF.

This rearrangement joins TRBV5-4 to TRBJ1-1, with TRBD1 matching 8 bases. The V gene's germline CDR1 is SGHNT and CDR2 YYREEE (reference sequence). V lost 2 bases, J lost 0 bases, and 3 bases stayed unmatched. The CDR3 extends over 15 amino acids. In DNA, the CDR3 is TGTGCCAGCAGCTTCAGGACAGGGATGAACACTGAAGCTTTCTTT. Protein sequence: CASSFRTGMNTEAFF.

The chain is built from TRBV27 and TRBJ1-4; TRBD1 might be the D (5 bases). This CDR3 region has 16 residues. Germline CDR1 MNHEY, CDR2 SMNVEV (reference sequence). V lost 2 bases and J 0 bases, leaving 10 bases between the germline ends. The CDR3 nucleotides are TGTGCCAGCAGTTTAATAGGGGCTGCAACTAATGAAAAACTGTTTTTT. It translates to CASSLIGAATNEKLFF.

V is TRBV2 and J is TRBJ2-5; tentatively, D is TRBD1 (6 bases). Trimming left V 2 bases short and J 4 bases short, with 11 bases between. CDR1 and CDR2 (germline): SNHLY, FYNNEI. There are 14 residues in the CDR3. The DNA of the CDR3 is TGTGCCAGCAGTGAACAGGGGACGGCAGAGACCCAGTACTTC. As protein: CASSEQGTAETQYF.

This clone was picked up one time. V usage is TRBV7-6 and J usage is TRBJ2-1, with unresolved D. This CDR3 comprises 14 residues. Germline V gives CDR1 SGHVS, CDR2 FNYEAQ. Trimming took 5 bases from V and 1 from J, leaving 9 bases between them. Here the CDR3 reads CASSLVESYNEQFF. Written as DNA, the CDR3 is TGTGCCAGCAGCCTAGTTGAGTCCTACAATGAGCAGTTCTTC.

The genes are TRBV15 and TRBJ1-5, with 7 bases matching TRBD1. The length of the CDR3 is 15 residues. Germline lookup yields CDR1 LNHNV and CDR2 YYDKDF (reference sequence). Trimming at V came to 7 bases and at J to 0 bases, leaving 6 bases not matched to a gene. CDR3 amino acids: CATTADRSSNQPQHF. CDR3 nucleotides: TGTGCCACCACTGCGGACAGGAGTAGCAATCAGCCCCAGCATTTT.

The table lists this clone with a count of one. V usage is TRBV7-6 and J usage is TRBJ2-2; 12 positions agree with TRBD2. Trimming at V came to 5 bases and at J to 5 bases, leaving 6 bases not matched to a gene. CDR3 length equals 16 residues. The germline V gene encodes CDR1 SGHVS and CDR2 FNYEAQ. CDR3 region: CASSQTSGGRTGELFF. In DNA form, the CDR3 reads TGTGCCAGCAGCCAGACTAGCGGGGGTAGAACCGGGGAGCTGTTTTTT.

This chain joins TRBV4-1 and TRBJ2-5; 7 nucleotides align to TRBD2. V dropped 4 bases and J dropped 7; count of bases not matched to a gene: 12. The germline V gene has CDR1 MGHRA and CDR2 YSYEKL. The CDR3 length is 15 residues. The CDR3 DNA reads TGCGCCAGCAGCCCACACATCACTAGCGCCGGGACCCAGTACTTC. Translated: CASSPHITSAGTQYF.

The genes are TRBV12-3 or TRBV12-4 and TRBJ1-1; D remains ambiguous. The CDR3 loop spans 13 amino acids. Trimming pared 5 bases from V and 1 base from J, leaving 8 bases between. The CDR3 nucleotides are TGTGCCAGCAGTACCACACCGAACACTGAAGCTTTCTTT. Residues: CASSTTPNTEAFF.

The chain couples TRBV7-2 to TRBJ2-7; 11 bases fit TRBD2. Germline V gives CDR1 SGHTA, CDR2 FQGNSA. V was pared by 5 bases and J by 2 bases, with 5 bases of the junction left unmatched. The CDR3 covers 15 residues. CDR3 nucleotides: TGTGCCAGCAGCCTGATTAGCGGGGGGGCCTACGAGCAGTACTTC. Its translation: CASSLISGGAYEQYF.

The chain employs TRBV4-1 and TRBJ2-1; D is unresolved. This CDR3 has 12 amino acids. Germline CDR1 reads MGHRA; CDR2 reads YSYEKL. V was pared by 4 bases and J by 13 bases, with 14 bases between. The CDR3 DNA sequence: TGCGCCAGCAGCCCATCATTAGGAGAACAGTTCTTC. Residues: CASSPSLGEQFF.

The V and J genes are TRBV11-3 and TRBJ1-3; D may be TRBD1 (5 bases). The CDR3 extends over 13 amino acids. The V end lost 6 bases, the J end lost 4 bases, and 10 bases lay between the germline ends. The germline CDR1 and CDR2 sequences are SGHNT and YENEEA. CDR3 bases: TGTGCCAGCAGTCCCGACAGAGGAAACACCATATATTTT. Translated, it gives CASSPDRGNTIYF.